These T cell receptor beta chains were read from a single sample in a study of tumor-infiltrating lymphocytes in primary liver carcinoma. TCRdb re-called the multiplex PCR reads through MiXCR, storing one row per CDR3 protein. The repertoire holds fewer than 250,000 distinct CDR3 sequences, with 85% as singletons. The sample was tumor tissue from primary liver carcinoma. The receptors shown here come from a man in his forties with primary liver carcinoma and hepatitis B virus infection. CDR3s include the opening cysteine and the closing phenylalanine or tryptophan. D genes are given only for firm matches. Part of the rows lack a size; the others show once, few, many or a class for expanded clones.

v_gene: TRBV6-2/TRBV6-3
abundance: once
j_gene: TRBJ2-2
d_gene: -
CDR3nt: TGTGCCAGCACCTCCGAGATAGGGGACACCGGGGAGCTGTTTTTT
CDR3aa: CASTSEIGDTGELFF

v_gene: TRBV5-4
abundance: -
j_gene: TRBJ2-2
d_gene: -
CDR3nt: TGTGCCAGCAGTTCGATCGGGGAGCTGTTTTTT
CDR3aa: CASSSIGELFF

v_gene: TRBV5-4
abundance: -
j_gene: TRBJ2-7
d_gene: -
CDR3nt: TGTGCCAGCAGCATCCCGAGTGGCGGGATCCACGAGCAGTACTTC
CDR3aa: CASSIPSGGIHEQYF

v_gene: TRBV7-9
abundance: -
j_gene: TRBJ2-5
d_gene: TRBD1
CDR3nt: TGTGCCAGCAGCTCCTGGACAGGGGGAGAAGAAACCCAGTACTTC
CDR3aa: CASSSWTGGEETQYF

v_gene: TRBV6-5
abundance: -
j_gene: TRBJ2-1
d_gene: -
CDR3nt: TGTGCCAGCAGTTCGAAGCGAGCGGAGACCTACGATGAGCAGTTCTTC
CDR3aa: CASSSKRAETYDEQFF

v_gene: TRBV28
abundance: once
j_gene: TRBJ2-5
d_gene: TRBD1
CDR3nt: TGTGCCAGCAGTCGTACAGGGGTCAAGGCGGAGACCCAGTACTTC
CDR3aa: CASSRTGVKAETQYF

v_gene: TRBV29-1
abundance: -
j_gene: TRBJ2-7
d_gene: TRBD1
CDR3nt: TGCAGCGTTAATGAGGGAGCGGTTCAGGGGGTCGAGCAATACTTC
CDR3aa: CSVNEGAVQGVEQYF

v_gene: TRBV6-1
abundance: -
j_gene: TRBJ2-5
d_gene: -
CDR3nt: TGTGCCAGCACCCCTTCTGGGGGGAGTCAAGAGATCCAGTACTTC
CDR3aa: CASTPSGGSQEIQYF

v_gene: TRBV29-1
abundance: -
j_gene: TRBJ1-2
d_gene: -
CDR3nt: TGCAGCGCTGACCACTGTGGCTACACCTTC
CDR3aa: CSADHCGYTF

v_gene: TRBV28
abundance: -
j_gene: TRBJ2-7
d_gene: TRBD2
CDR3nt: TGTGCCGCACGGAAGAGAGCGGGAAAGTACGAGAAGTACTTC
CDR3aa: CAARKRAGKYEKYF

v_gene: TRBV11-2
abundance: -
j_gene: TRBJ2-7
d_gene: -
CDR3nt: TGTGCCAGCAGCCTCCGGGGCTATCGGTACGAGCAATACTTC
CDR3aa: CASSLRGYRYEQYF

v_gene: TRBV12-3/TRBV12-4
abundance: -
j_gene: TRBJ2-5
d_gene: -
CDR3nt: TGTGCCAGCAGTTTGGGAACCACCTCTCGGTACCAGTACTTC
CDR3aa: CASSLGTTSRYQYF

v_gene: TRBV19
abundance: many
j_gene: TRBJ2-6
d_gene: -
CDR3nt: TGTGCCAGTAGTATAGTGATGTCTGGGGCCAACGTCCTGACTTTC
CDR3aa: CASSIVMSGANVLTF

v_gene: TRBV12-3/TRBV12-4
abundance: -
j_gene: TRBJ1-2
d_gene: -
CDR3nt: TGTGCCAGCAGATCCGGACATGGGTTTGGCTATGGCTACACCTTC
CDR3aa: CASRSGHGFGYGYTF

v_gene: TRBV29-1
abundance: -
j_gene: TRBJ2-1
d_gene: -
CDR3nt: TGCAGCATTGATGCAGGGAGGTTTTTGAGGGAGCAGTTCTTC
CDR3aa: CSIDAGRFLREQFF

v_gene: TRBV6-2/TRBV6-3
abundance: -
j_gene: TRBJ2-7
d_gene: TRBD2
CDR3nt: TGTGCCAGCACTTATAAACCTAGCGGCTCCTACGAGCAGTACTTC
CDR3aa: CASTYKPSGSYEQYF

v_gene: TRBV29-1
abundance: -
j_gene: TRBJ2-1
d_gene: -
CDR3nt: TGCAGCTCCGGGATTAGCAACTGGAATGAGCAGTCCTTC
CDR3aa: CSSGISNWNEQSF

v_gene: TRBV29-1
abundance: once
j_gene: TRBJ1-1
d_gene: -
CDR3nt: TGCAGCGCTCCAGGACAGCTGGTGGATGAAGCTTTCTTT
CDR3aa: CSAPGQLVDEAFF

v_gene: TRBV6-5
abundance: -
j_gene: TRBJ2-1
d_gene: TRBD2
CDR3nt: TGTGCCAGCAGTGGGGGCGGGAGGAATGAGCAGTTGTTC
CDR3aa: CASSGGGRNEQLF

v_gene: TRBV29-1
abundance: -
j_gene: TRBJ2-2
d_gene: TRBD2
CDR3nt: TGCGGCGCGCGACTAGCAGTAGTGGTCGGGGAGCTGTTTTTT
CDR3aa: CGARLAVVVGELFF

v_gene: TRBV28
abundance: -
j_gene: TRBJ2-7
d_gene: TRBD2
CDR3nt: TGTGCCACCATTACTAGCGGAAAGCTCTACAAGCAGTACTTC
CDR3aa: CATITSGKLYKQYF

v_gene: TRBV6-1
abundance: -
j_gene: TRBJ2-5
d_gene: -
CDR3nt: TGTGCCAGCAGTGAAGCAAGGGGGGGACAAGAGACCCAGTGCTTC
CDR3aa: CASSEARGGQETQCF

v_gene: TRBV11-2
abundance: -
j_gene: TRBJ2-5
d_gene: TRBD2
CDR3nt: TGTGCCAGCAGCTTTGGTAGCCTTCTAGTGGGAGGGCGGGAAGAGACTCAGTACTTC
CDR3aa: CASSFGSLLVGGREETQYF

v_gene: TRBV10-3
abundance: -
j_gene: TRBJ2-7
d_gene: TRBD1
CDR3nt: TGTGTCATCATTGGAAAGGGGGCCGGGGAGCAGTACTTC
CDR3aa: CVIIGKGAGEQYF

v_gene: TRBV13
abundance: -
j_gene: TRBJ2-2
d_gene: TRBD2
CDR3nt: TGTGCAAGCAGCTTAAGACTAGCGGGAGGACCCAGGGAACTGTTTTTT
CDR3aa: CASSLRLAGGPRELFF